The 18 T cell receptor beta chains in this list originate from one sample, sequenced in a study of Graves' ophthalmopathy and Graves' hyperthyroidism. The authors amplified TCR beta CDR3 regions, and they did so from RNA transcripts for repertoire sequencing. First-round RT-PCR relied on HTBI primers, and a second-round multiplex PCR came next. TCRdb re-derived calls from the multiplex PCR reads in MiXCR, one entry per CDR3 protein. The table shows approximately 1.2 million distinct CDR3 sequences, with about two fifths occurring only once. The sequenced sample was peripheral blood or thyroid tissue (not recorded which). The receptors derive from an adult man with Graves' hyperthyroidism.

This clonotype showed up many times. This chain uses TRBV7-2 with TRBJ2-7; 10 positions match TRBD2. Per germline, CDR1 SGHTA and CDR2 FQGNSA. The junction had 12 bases not matched to a gene; V was cut back by 3 bases and J by 1 base. This CDR3 contains 18 residues. The CDR3 nucleotides are TGTGCCAGCAGCTTCCTCCCCCCTAGCGGGAGCGGGTCCTACGAGCAGTACTTC. Translating gives CASSFLPPSGSGSYEQYF.

This clonotype occurred many times. The gene calls are TRBV29-1 and TRBJ2-5; tentative D call: TRBD1 (5 bases). The CDR3 contains 12 residues. V lost 4 bases, J lost 5 bases, and 11 bases lay in between. Germline lookup yields CDR1 SQVTM and CDR2 ANQGSEA. The CDR3 loop is CSVGRDRETQYF. The CDR3, as DNA: TGCAGCGTTGGCAGGGATCGGGAGACCCAGTACTTC.

The chain has TRBV3-1 and TRBJ1-5; D gene uncertain. Germline V gene lookup returns CDR1 LGHDT and CDR2 YNNKEL (reference sequence). Trimming removed 0 bases at V and 7 bases at J, with 4 bases between. The CDR3 consists of 12 residues. This chain's CDR3 is CASSQDQQPQHF. The CDR3 DNA follows: TGTGCCAGCAGCCAAGATCAGCAGCCCCAGCATTTT.

This clonotype was recorded many times. The chain joins TRBV19 to TRBJ1-5; no firm D call. The CDR3 sequence is 17 residues long. Germline loops: CDR1 LNHDA, CDR2 SQIVND (reference sequence). The germline V and J ends were trimmed by 5 bases and 4 bases, with 21 bases remaining between them. The DNA of the CDR3 is TGTGCCAGTAGTTCCTCGGACCGTTCACCGGGGAATCAGCCCCAGCATTTT. It codes for CASSSSDRSPGNQPQHF. Full variable domain (outside the CDR3, taken from reference TRBV19 and TRBJ1-5): DGGITQSPKYLFRKEGQNVTLSCEQNLNHDAMYWYRQDPGQGLRLIYYSQIVNDFQKGDIAEGYSVSREKKESFPLTVTSAQKNPTAFYLCASSSSDRSPGNQPQHFGDGTRLSIL.

The V call is TRBV11-2, the J call TRBJ2-2; 10 positions match TRBD1. Looked up from germline, CDR1 is SGHAT and CDR2 is FQNNGV. Trimming at V came to 8 bases and at J to 3 bases, leaving 12 bases not matched to a gene. The CDR3 is made up of 17 amino acids. CDR3 DNA: TGTGCCAGCCACCGCCCGGGACAGGGGATAGACACCGGGGAGCTGTTTTTT. Amino acids: CASHRPGQGIDTGELFF.

This rearrangement joins TRBV7-2 to TRBJ2-1, with a weak D call TRBD2 (5 bases). The CDR3 totals 16 residues. Looked up from germline, CDR1 is SGHTA and CDR2 is FQGNSA. Trimming stripped 0 bases from V and 4 bases from J, with 13 bases between. The CDR3 region has the DNA TGTGCCAGCAGCTTAGCCCGGAGGTCGGGATACAATGAGCAGTTCTTC. Translated: CASSLARRSGYNEQFF.

This clonotype was picked up a small number of times. The genes are TRBV27 and TRBJ2-7; D may match TRBD1 or TRBD2 (5 bases each). Germline CDR1 is MNHEY and CDR2 is SMNVEV (reference sequence). This CDR3 spans 13 amino acids. V shed 7 bases and J shed 3 bases, with 13 bases lying between them. Here the CDR3 DNA reads TGTGCCAGCAAGGGACGCGTCGACTACGAGCAGTACTTC. Protein product: CASKGRVDYEQYF.

Note on this clonotype: One base away lies a much larger clone, so this may be a sequencing read error. The chain is built from TRBV2 and TRBJ2-5; 8 bases are a match to TRBD1. The J segment lost 5 bases and the V segment lost 7 bases, leaving 9 bases of the junction unmatched. Germline V gene data show CDR1 as SNHLY and CDR2 as FYNNEI. The CDR3 extends over 14 amino acids. The CDR3 here is CASTMDRDGETQYF. The DNA of the CDR3 is TGTGCCAGCACGATGGACAGGGATGGGGAGACCCAGTACTTC.

The rearrangement joins TRBV3-1 to TRBJ1-1; D is uncertain. Germline assignment: CDR1 LGHDT and CDR2 YNNKEL (reference sequence). The CDR3 extends over 14 amino acids. Trimming took 0 bases from V and 1 from J, leaving 6 bases between them. CDR3 DNA: TGTGCCAGCAGCCAAGAGACCCCGAACACTGAAGCTTTCTTT. Amino acids: CASSQETPNTEAFF.

This clonotype was detected many times. The rearrangement links TRBV29-1 to TRBJ2-7; D might be TRBD1 (5 bases). Looked up from germline, CDR1 is SQVTM and CDR2 is ANQGSEA. The CDR3 loop spans 14 amino acids. V lost 6 bases and J lost 3, with 18 bases in between. CDR3 coding DNA: TGCAGCGTGCATACGACGGACACGCTCTACGAGCAGTACTTC. This translates into CSVHTTDTLYEQYF.

This clonotype turned up a few times. The rearrangement uses TRBV7-9 and TRBJ2-7, with TRBD1 identical over 12 bases. Germline CDR1 reads SEHNR; CDR2 reads FQNEAQ (reference sequence). This CDR3 is 18 amino acids long. The J segment lost 7 bases and the V segment lost 2 bases, leaving 15 bases of the junction unmatched. The DNA of the CDR3 is TGTGCCAGCAGCTTAATGGGACAGGGGGCACCCTCCACTGGGGAGCAGTACTTC. Protein sequence: CASSLMGQGAPSTGEQYF.

The chain carries TRBV19 and TRBJ2-7; no reliable D call. Germline-derived CDR1 and CDR2 are LNHDA and SQIVND (reference sequence). The V and J ends lost 5 bases and 6 bases respectively, with 14 bases between them. The CDR3 consists of 13 residues. The CDR3 loop reads CASSSLSSSEQYF. CDR3 nucleotide sequence: TGTGCCAGTAGTTCCTTGAGCAGCTCCGAGCAGTACTTC. The complete variable domain, with remaining parts taken from reference TRBV19 and TRBJ2-7, reads DGGITQSPKYLFRKEGQNVTLSCEQNLNHDAMYWYRQDPGQGLRLIYYSQIVNDFQKGDIAEGYSVSREKKESFPLTVTSAQKNPTAFYLCASSSLSSSEQYFGPGTRLTVT.

This clonotype was counted only a few times. The rearrangement links TRBV14 to TRBJ1-3; tentatively, D is TRBD1 (5 bases). Trimming left V 0 bases short and J 16 bases short, with 19 bases between. The CDR3 runs to 14 residues. Germline CDR1 SGHDN, CDR2 FVKESK. CDR3 region: CASSQDHPQGKLYF. CDR3 nucleotide sequence: TGTGCCAGCAGCCAAGATCACCCGCAGGGAAAATTGTATTTT.

This clonotype was seen many times. The V gene is TRBV7-9, the J gene TRBJ2-7; TRBD2 matches 8 bases. The CDR3 is made up of 15 amino acids. Germline V lookup: CDR1 SEHNR, CDR2 FQNEAQ (reference sequence). V was pared by 5 bases and J by 6 bases, with 12 bases of the junction left unmatched. The chain's CDR3 is CASSPGDRGGLEQYF. The CDR3 nucleotides are TGTGCCAGCAGCCCTGGGGACCGGGGGGGGCTCGAGCAGTACTTC.

This clonotype was observed a handful of times. V usage is TRBV9 and J usage is TRBJ2-7, with 10 nucleotides matching TRBD1. The trim removed 4 bases at V and 5 bases at J, leaving 12 bases unmatched. CDR1 and CDR2 from the germline V gene are SGDLS and YYNGEE. The length of the CDR3 is 16 residues. The chain's CDR3 is CASSLNPTGTGDEQYF. In nucleotides, the CDR3 is TGTGCCAGCAGCCTGAACCCGACGGGGACAGGGGACGAGCAGTACTTC.

Here the CDR3 DNA reads TGCGCCAGCAGCCAAGAGGGGGCTAATGAAAAACTGTTTTTT. Translating gives CASSQEGANEKLFF. The chain employs TRBV4-3 and TRBJ1-4, with D tentatively TRBD1 (5 bases). The CDR3 runs 14 residues. The V and J ends lost 0 bases and 3 bases respectively, with 5 bases between them. The germline V gene encodes CDR1 LGHNA and CDR2 YSLEER.

This clonotype was counted many times. This chain uses TRBV19 with TRBJ1-2; D not certain. Trimming pared 8 bases from V and 3 bases from J, leaving 16 bases between. This CDR3 comprises 14 residues. CDR1 and CDR2 from the germline V gene are LNHDA and SQIVND (reference sequence). As DNA, the CDR3 is TGTGCCAGTGGAGTTCTAGGTTCAGACTATGGCTACACCTTC. Its translation: CASGVLGSDYGYTF.

For this clonotype: A clone one base away is much larger, so this may be a read error. The chain recombines TRBV10-2 with TRBJ1-1, with D hard to call. The length of the CDR3 is 16 residues. Germline V gene sequence: CDR1 WSHSY, CDR2 SAAADI. CDR3 sequence reads: CASSATVRDRRTEAFF. The DNA for the CDR3 is TGTGCCAGCAGCGCGACGGTGCGGGATAGAAGGACTGAAGCTTTCTTT.